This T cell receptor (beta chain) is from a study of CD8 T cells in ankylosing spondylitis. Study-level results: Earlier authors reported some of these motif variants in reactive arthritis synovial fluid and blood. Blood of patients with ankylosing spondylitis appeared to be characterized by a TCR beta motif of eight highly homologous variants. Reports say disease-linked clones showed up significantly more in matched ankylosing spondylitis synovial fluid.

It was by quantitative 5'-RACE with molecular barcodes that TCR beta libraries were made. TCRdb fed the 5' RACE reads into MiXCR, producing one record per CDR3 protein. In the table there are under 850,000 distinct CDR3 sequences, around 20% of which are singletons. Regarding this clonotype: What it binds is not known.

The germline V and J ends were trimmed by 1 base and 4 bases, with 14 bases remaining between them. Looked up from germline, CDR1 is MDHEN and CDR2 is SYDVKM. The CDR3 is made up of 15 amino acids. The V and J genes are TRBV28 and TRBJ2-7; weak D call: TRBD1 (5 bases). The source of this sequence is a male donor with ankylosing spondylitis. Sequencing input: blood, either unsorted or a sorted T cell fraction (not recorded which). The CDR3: CASSLSPDTTYEQYF. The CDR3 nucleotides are TGTGCCAGCAGTTTATCCCCGGACACGACGTACGAGCAGTACTTC.